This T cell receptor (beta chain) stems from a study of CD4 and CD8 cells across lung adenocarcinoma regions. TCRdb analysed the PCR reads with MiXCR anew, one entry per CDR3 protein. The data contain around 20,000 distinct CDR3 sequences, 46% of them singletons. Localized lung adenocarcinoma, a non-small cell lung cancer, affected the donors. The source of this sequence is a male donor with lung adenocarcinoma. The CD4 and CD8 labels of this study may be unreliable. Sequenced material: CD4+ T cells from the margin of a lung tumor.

The CDR3 DNA reads as TGTGCCAGCAGCCCCACCTTCTACGAGCAGTACTTC. Its protein is CASSPTFYEQYF. The chain couples TRBV3-1 to TRBJ2-7, with D unresolved. Trimming removed 4 bases at V and 3 bases at J, with 7 bases between. The CDR3 is 12 amino acids. Per germline, CDR1 LGHDT and CDR2 YNNKEL (reference sequence).